This T cell receptor beta chain emerged from a study of blood T cell repertoires in COVID-19. In the study overall: The samples span acute and convalescent COVID-19 from the United States, Italy and Spain. T cells, B-cell-depleted T cells, or PBMCs provided the cDNA or gDNA that served as material.

Authors' methods: Reference gene primer amplification gave estimated nucleated cell counts. The method was immunoSEQ multiplex PCR; TCRdb's version includes in-frame clones alone and lacks a portion of them. V and J calls and clone size are those listed in that table; D and trimming were worked out from the DNA. The table lists some 300,000 clones, about 91% of them singletons. This CDR3 is built from 15 residues. Germline trimming cut 3 bases from V and 2 bases from J; bases unmatched to any gene: 1. The germline CDR1 and CDR2 sequences are SGHDT and YYEEEE. The chain employs TRBV5-6 and TRBJ2-1; 11 bases agree with TRBD2. This TCR derives from a woman aged 30 to 39 who had recovered from COVID-19. Sequencing input: peripheral blood. The DNA of the CDR3 is TGTGCCAGCAGCTATAGCGGGGGGGCCTACAATGAGCAGTTCTTC. Its translation: CASSYSGGAYNEQFF. Looking up the rest from reference TRBV5-6 and TRBJ2-1 gives the full variable domain: DAGVTQSPTHLIKTRGQQVTLRCSPKSGHDTVSWYQQALGQGPQFIFQYYEEEERQRGNFPDRFSGHQFPNYSSELNVNALLLGDSALYLCASSYSGGAYNEQFFGPGTRLTVL.